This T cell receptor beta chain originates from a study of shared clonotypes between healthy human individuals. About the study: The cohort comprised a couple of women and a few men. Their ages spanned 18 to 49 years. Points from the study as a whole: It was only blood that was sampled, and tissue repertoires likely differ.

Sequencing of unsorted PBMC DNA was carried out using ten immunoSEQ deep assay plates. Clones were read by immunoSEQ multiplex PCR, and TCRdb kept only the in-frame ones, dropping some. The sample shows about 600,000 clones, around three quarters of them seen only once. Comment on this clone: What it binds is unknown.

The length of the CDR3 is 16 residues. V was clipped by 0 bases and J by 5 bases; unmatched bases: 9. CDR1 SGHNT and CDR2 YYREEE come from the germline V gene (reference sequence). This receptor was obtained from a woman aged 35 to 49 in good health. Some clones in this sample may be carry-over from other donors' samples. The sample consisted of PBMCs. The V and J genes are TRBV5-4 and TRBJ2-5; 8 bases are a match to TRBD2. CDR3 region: CASSLEGSGTSETQYF. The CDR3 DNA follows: TGTGCCAGCAGCTTGGAAGGTAGCGGGACCTCTGAGACCCAGTACTTC.